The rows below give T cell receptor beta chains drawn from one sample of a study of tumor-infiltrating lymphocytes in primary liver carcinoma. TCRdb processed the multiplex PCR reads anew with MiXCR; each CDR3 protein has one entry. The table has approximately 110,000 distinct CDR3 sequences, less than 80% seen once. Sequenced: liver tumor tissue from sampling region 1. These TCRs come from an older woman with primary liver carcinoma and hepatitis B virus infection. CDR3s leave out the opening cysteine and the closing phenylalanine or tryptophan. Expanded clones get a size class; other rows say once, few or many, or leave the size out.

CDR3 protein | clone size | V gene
ARSLGFGGLSYNEQF | - | TRBV11-3
AWSKGGRITEAF | few | TRBV30
ANSPRMGTQY | - | TRBV11-3
ASSSTWNTGELF | - | TRBV5-1
ASSPRTSGLREQY | - | TRBV11-1
ASKTDSGLGKLF | - | TRBV28
ATSLPTGPYEQY | - | TRBV11-3
ASRSPGPYGYT | - | TRBV5-1
ASSPRGGYEQY | - | TRBV18
ASTARQETQY | - | TRBV2
AISQGSGRAGYEQY | - | TRBV4-1
ASSLVGQGSYEQY | many | TRBV11-1
VSSPPSGAGEQY | once | TRBV11-2
ASSRGTDYPQQY | many | TRBV12-3/TRBV12-4
TSSFSAQISNQPQH | - | TRBV12-3/TRBV12-4
ASTLGGRANVLT | - | TRBV6-1
ASSQDPSGLAAHNEQF | - | TRBV4-1
ASSLGATGTDTQY | few | TRBV28
CVECASRQSQH | - | TRBV29-1
ATGKWGGELF | - | TRBV24-1
ASSPEVAGTGELF | few | TRBV5-4
ASSSSGTGVEKLF | many | TRBV5-6
ASRVTGGVAPLH | few | TRBV27
ASARDSTDTQY | many | TRBV6-6
AISVATSTDTQY | many | TRBV10-3
AISERDETQY | many | TRBV10-3
AIRADRLSTEAF | few | TRBV10-3
ASSLTSVSSLHEQY | - | TRBV7-8
ASSFGQLATNEKLF | few | TRBV5-1
SVDSNSRVNVLT | - | TRBV29-1
ASSQTTGSKAF | few | TRBV28
ASSSRTVGLREQY | - | TRBV11-1
ASSGTGIYEQY | many | TRBV2
AGSLWTSGYNEQF | - | TRBV12-3/TRBV12-4
ASSYSRDSGRETHY | - | TRBV11-2
AGSWGRNEKLF | - | TRBV11-3
ASSWGGRRTEKLF | - | TRBV11-2
ASKASGSGTGELF | few | TRBV19
ATSDLQFGGSNEQF | - | TRBV24-1
ASSPRTGGNNQPQH | - | TRBV7-8
VTSQDWGGRAFNEQF | - | TRBV4-2
ATSDLSWGQETQY | few | TRBV24-1
AIRYNLVTDTQY | - | TRBV11-2
ASSQEVGRRRDSPYEQY | - | TRBV14
IVENGAKTEAF | - | TRBV29-1
ASSRGQGADDEQF | - | TRBV6-5
SVEMASTGELF | many | TRBV29-1
ASRTRGGSTDRQY | - | TRBV5-5